This TCR beta chain was identified in a study of cytomegalovirus exposure and HLA in healthy donors. General observations from the study: A classifier reportedly called cytomegalovirus status with high sensitivity and specificity.

The donors were healthy bone marrow donors. The PCR ran on 60 Vbeta and 13 Jbeta primers. Method: immunoSEQ multiplex PCR; TCRdb's copy keeps in-frame clones and lacks some. The sample includes under 200,000 clones, approximately 72% seen only once; the top ten take 2.5%. This clone has only a few counts. As yet, its antigen is unknown. Germline loops: CDR1 SGDLS, CDR2 YYNGEE. Trimming took 4 bases from V and 4 from J; bases not matched to a gene: 7. This CDR3 has 15 residues. The material sequenced was PBMCs. V and J are TRBV9 and TRBJ1-2, with 10 bases lining up with TRBD1. The receptor comes from a female donor in good health and CMV-seronegative. DNA for the CDR3: TGTGCCAGCAGCCTGGAGACAGGGGGCACCTATGGCTACACCTTC. It yields the protein CASSLETGGTYGYTF.